This TCR beta chain comes out of a study of cytomegalovirus exposure and HLA in healthy donors. Points from the study as a whole: The classifier, whose performance was assessed in both the original and validation cohorts, reportedly diagnosed cytomegalovirus status with high specificity and sensitivity. Specific recognition of CMV antigens was confirmed in vitro for a few chains (all CMV-associated). Among TCR beta chains of equal frequency, HLA-associated ones were more clonally expanded in a later analysis.

Unmatched junction bases numbered 13, after V lost 2 bases and J lost 4 bases. Germline CDR1 and CDR2: KGHSH and LQKENI. This CDR3 is built from 18 residues. On this clone itself: What it recognizes is unknown.

Primers included in the PCR were 60 Vbeta and 13 Jbeta primers. Sequencing used immunoSEQ multiplex PCR; TCRdb keeps in-frame clones, though not all of them. The sample contains around 67,000 clones, about 61% of which appear only once. This sequence joins TRBV18 and TRBJ2-3; 9 bases match TRBD2. Specimen: PBMCs. The TCR originated in a woman aged 45-59 years in good health and CMV-seronegative. The CDR3 loop reads CASSPVAGVPLFSDTQYF. The CDR3 DNA reads as TGTGCCAGCTCACCAGTAGCGGGAGTCCCTCTGTTCTCAGATACGCAGTATTTT.